The clone carrying this T cell receptor (beta chain) has more than one count but fewer than ten. Germline assignment: CDR1 LGHNA and CDR2 YSLEER. The ends lost 0 bases at V and 7 bases at J; junction bases unmatched: 8. The CDR3 covers 16 residues. Data came from immunoSEQ multiplex PCR; TCRdb stores just in-frame clones and leaves some out. The top ten clones hold approximately 15% of a sample with 40,000 or so clones, 55% to 75% of them seen once. These data come from a study of cytotoxic CD8 clonotypes in ibrutinib-treated CLL. The receptor was isolated from a human donor with chronic lymphocytic leukemia. Specimen: PBMCs, collected after 12 months of ibrutinib treatment. The chain employs TRBV4-3 and TRBJ1-5, with 8 bases lining up with TRBD1. CDR3 in amino acids: CASSQDRQGAKQPQHF. The DNA of the CDR3 is TGCGCCAGCAGCCAAGATCGGCAGGGGGCAAAGCAGCCCCAGCATTTT.